This T cell receptor (beta chain) was obtained from a study of cytomegalovirus exposure and HLA in healthy donors. The PCR was carried out with 60 Vbeta primers and 13 Jbeta primers. Only in-frame clones appear in the TCRdb table, and some are missing; sequencing was by immunoSEQ multiplex PCR. The data show 130,000 to 150,000 clones, about 72% seen once. Trimming left V 1 base short and J 6 bases short, with 19 bases between. Per the germline V gene, CDR1 is SGHRS and CDR2 is YFSETQ. The CDR3 has 16 residues. This chain joins TRBV5-1 and TRBJ1-2; tentative D call: TRBD1 (6 bases). The sample was PBMCs. This sequence was found in a man aged 35 to 55 in good health and CMV-seronegative. CDR3 region: CASSLIGGHDTNGYTF. The CDR3 DNA follows: TGCGCCAGCAGCTTGATCGGGGGGCATGATACGAATGGCTACACCTTC.